Given below is one TCR beta chain in context. What it recognizes is unknown. The PCR employed 60 Vbeta primers together with 13 Jbeta primers. Authors' methods: An analysis performed later counted around 86 million unique TCR beta chains (approximately 11 million of them shared). Here immunoSEQ multiplex PCR was the method, and the copy in TCRdb shows in-frame clones only, minus some. The D gene and trimming were derived from the DNA, and the V and J assignments and clone size from that table. Among more than 90,000 clones listed, over 60% were seen once. The V gene lost 1 base and the J gene lost 0 bases, with 13 bases spanning the gap. The CDR3 consists of 17 residues. Germline V gene sequence: CDR1 LNHDA, CDR2 SQIVND (reference sequence). This specimen comes from a study of cytomegalovirus exposure and HLA in healthy donors. Findings and caveats of the study: Across donors, sequencing depth was assumed by presence/absence analyses to be roughly uniform. The classifier reportedly diagnosed cytomegalovirus status with high sensitivity and specificity. Segments of the TCR beta V type were, in most cases, productive about 87% or about 30% of the time in an earlier analysis.

Source material: PBMCs. The V call is TRBV19, the J call TRBJ1-5; no definite D call. The TCR comes from a man aged 25-45 years in good health and CMV-seropositive. In nucleotides, the CDR3 is TGTGCCAGTAGTATAGGAGAGGACTTGGGTAGCAATCAGCCCCAGCATTTT. This codes for CASSIGEDLGSNQPQHF.